The 24 T cell receptor beta chains given below trace back to one sample, sequenced in a study of shared clonotypes between healthy human individuals. CD45RO-negative cells were positively selected for CCR7, leaving out terminally differentiated effector memory CD45RA+ cells. TCRdb keeps only in-frame clones here, not all; method: immunoSEQ multiplex PCR. Here the sample spans about 820,000 clones, 85% to 95% being singletons. Specimen: naive CD8+ T cells sorted from blood. The source is a man between 25 and 39 years old in good health.

This chain uses TRBV5-5 with TRBJ2-6, with D perhaps being TRBD1 or TRBD2 (6 bases each). The CDR3 contains 18 residues. V was trimmed by 3 bases and J by 4 bases, leaving 20 bases between them. Per germline, CDR1 SGHKS and CDR2 YYEKEE (reference sequence). CDR3 region: CASSWEQLGGYGANVLTF. DNA for the CDR3: TGTGCCAGCAGCTGGGAACAGTTGGGGGGCTACGGGGCCAACGTCCTGACTTTC.

This chain joins TRBV29-1 and TRBJ2-2; D is possibly TRBD2 (5 bases). Germline-derived CDR1 and CDR2 are SQVTM and ANQGSEA. CDR3 size: 15 residues. Trimming pared 4 bases from V and 5 bases from J, leaving 17 bases between. DNA for the CDR3: TGCAGCGTTGCATTAGCGACAAGAGGGACCGGGGAGCTGTTTTTT. As protein: CSVALATRGTGELFF.

The chain carries TRBV5-6 and TRBJ2-3; weak D call: TRBD2 (6 bases). Trimming cost V 3 bases and J 4 bases, with 15 bases left between them. The CDR3 spans 15 residues. Germline CDR1 and CDR2: SGHDT and YYEEEE. The CDR3 DNA reads TGTGCCAGCAGCTCCCTTGGGGAGGCGCCAGATACGCAGTATTTT. Its protein product is CASSSLGEAPDTQYF.

The chain carries TRBV28 and TRBJ1-5; TRBD1 matches 10 bases. V was pared by 7 bases and J by 2 bases, with 11 bases of the junction left unmatched. The germline V gene encodes CDR1 MDHEN and CDR2 SYDVKM. This CDR3 comprises 17 residues. Here the CDR3 DNA reads TGTGCCAGCACCTACCGGGACAGGGGTTTGGGCAATCAGCCCCAGCATTTT. Amino acids: CASTYRDRGLGNQPQHF.

This sequence joins TRBV29-1 and TRBJ2-7; D assignment may be TRBD1 or TRBD2 (6 bases each). Deletions cut 2 bases from V and 2 bases from J, with 10 bases between. CDR3 size: 13 residues. Germline CDR1 is SQVTM and CDR2 is ANQGSEA. The CDR3, as DNA: TGCAGCGTTGAAACCGGGGGCCCCTACGAGCAGTACTTC. The encoded protein is CSVETGGPYEQYF.

This clone appeared once. The chain couples TRBV4-3 to TRBJ1-1; no definite D call. The CDR3 spans 15 residues. Trimming removed 0 bases from V and 9 bases from J, with 17 bases in between. From germline, CDR1 is LGHNA and CDR2 YSLEER. CDR3 residues: CASSQDLPGDQKAFF. DNA of the CDR3: TGCGCCAGCAGCCAAGATCTCCCCGGGGATCAGAAAGCTTTCTTT.

The chain has TRBV7-9 and TRBJ2-5; D gene ambiguous. CDR1 and CDR2 from the germline V gene are SEHNR and FQNEAQ (reference sequence). The CDR3 contains 13 residues. Trimming took off 3 bases at V and 2 bases at J, with 7 bases between the two ends. CDR3 DNA: TGTGCCAGCAGCTTTGTGCCTCAAGAGACCCAGTACTTC. Residues: CASSFVPQETQYF.

V usage is TRBV29-1 and J usage is TRBJ2-4; 9 bases fit TRBD1. The CDR3 sequence is 14 residues long. V was clipped by 0 bases and J by 6 bases; unmatched bases: 3. Germline CDR1 and CDR2: SQVTM and ANQGSEA. CDR3 sequence: CSVEEGQGTNIQYF. Here the CDR3 DNA reads TGCAGCGTTGAAGAAGGACAGGGGACAAACATTCAGTACTTC.

This clone occurred once. The chain joins TRBV6-5 to TRBJ1-4; D call uncertain. The CDR3 is 13 residues long. Germline CDR1 and CDR2: MNHEY and SVGAGI. CDR3 nucleotide sequence: TGTGCAGCAGGCTCTGCAACTAATGAAAAACTGTTTTTT. Translation: CAAGSATNEKLFF.

The V and J genes are TRBV19 and TRBJ2-1; 9 bases align to TRBD1. The CDR3 is made up of 15 amino acids. Looked up from germline, CDR1 is LNHDA and CDR2 is SQIVND (reference sequence). V shed 5 bases, J shed 4 bases, and the junction held 6 bases outside the gene matches. CDR3 in amino acids: CASSPGTGFYNEQFF. The CDR3 region has the DNA TGTGCCAGTAGTCCCGGGACAGGGTTTTACAATGAGCAGTTCTTC.

J is TRBJ2-5 and V is TRBV7-9; D unclear. Germline CDR1 and CDR2: SEHNR and FQNEAQ (reference sequence). Trimming cost V 5 bases and J 7 bases, with 20 bases left between them. The length of the CDR3 is 15 residues. The CDR3 sequence: CASSPTPGLLGTQYF. The CDR3 nucleotides are TGTGCCAGCAGCCCAACCCCCGGCCTGCTGGGGACCCAGTACTTC.

The gene calls are TRBV4-1 and TRBJ2-7; D might be TRBD1 (5 bases). The CDR3 is made up of 18 amino acids. The germline V gene encodes CDR1 MGHRA and CDR2 YSYEKL. V was pared by 1 base and J by 3 bases, with 22 bases between. CDR3 DNA sequence: TGCGCCAGCAGCCAAGTGGTTAACTTGGGGCAGGGCAACTACGAGCAGTACTTC. Protein sequence: CASSQVVNLGQGNYEQYF.

This clone appeared a single time. The chain employs TRBV28 and TRBJ1-5; D gene uncertain. Germline V gene data show CDR1 as MDHEN and CDR2 as SYDVKM. The CDR3 spans 16 residues. V was shortened by 1 base and J by 0 bases, with 10 bases between the two germline ends. The CDR3 protein is CASSLSQTYSNQPQHF. CDR3 nucleotides: TGTGCCAGCAGTTTATCACAGACTTATAGCAATCAGCCCCAGCATTTT.

This chain uses TRBV27 with TRBJ1-2; 10 bases fit TRBD1. Germline V gene data show CDR1 as MNHEY and CDR2 as SMNVEV (reference sequence). Trimming took 8 bases from V and 5 from J; bases not matched to a gene: 8. The CDR3 is 14 residues long. DNA of the CDR3: TGTGCCAGCGGAACCGGGACAGGGGTTTATGGCTACACCTTC. It codes for CASGTGTGVYGYTF.

On this clone: The same CDR3 arises from other DNA sequences in this sample as well. This chain joins TRBV11-3 and TRBJ2-1; TRBD2 agrees at 12 bases. The germline V gene encodes CDR1 SGHNT and CDR2 YENEEA. V shed 4 bases, J shed 8 bases, and the junction held 3 bases outside the gene matches. The CDR3 covers 14 residues. Written as DNA, the CDR3 is TGTGCCAGCAGCTCGGGACTAGCGGGCGATGAGCAGTTCTTC. This encodes CASSSGLAGDEQFF.

The chain has TRBV27 and TRBJ2-3, with no clear D. V gave up 5 bases and J gave up 2 bases, with 17 bases separating them. The CDR3 extends over 16 amino acids. Germline V gene lookup returns CDR1 MNHEY and CDR2 SMNVEV (reference sequence). CDR3 DNA: TGTGCCAGCAGTCCCACCGGTTCCCCACACACAGATACGCAGTATTTT. This codes for CASSPTGSPHTDTQYF.

The chain carries TRBV7-9 and TRBJ2-7; D might be TRBD2 (5 bases). The CDR3 has 15 amino acids. Germline V CDR1 and CDR2: SEHNR, FQNEAQ (reference sequence). V was pared by 4 bases and J by 2 bases, with 15 bases between. CDR3 DNA sequence: TGTGCCAGCAGCTCGGGGAATCCCACTACCTACGAGCAGTACTTC. Its protein is CASSSGNPTTYEQYF.

This chain connects TRBV2 to TRBJ2-7; a possible D gene is TRBD2 (6 bases). From germline, CDR1 is SNHLY and CDR2 FYNNEI. This CDR3 is built from 15 residues. The V end was cut by 7 bases, the J end by 1 base, with 17 bases between. The CDR3 DNA is TGTGCCAGCACTGGAGGGACCGGCCTTTCCTACGAGCAGTACTTC. Translated: CASTGGTGLSYEQYF.

The V gene is TRBV5-1, the J gene TRBJ2-7, with 7 bases matching TRBD1. CDR1 SGHRS and CDR2 YFSETQ come from the germline V gene. Losses at the gene ends were 4 bases for V and 2 bases for J; bases not matched to a gene: 6. The CDR3 consists of 14 residues. The CDR3 sequence is CASSGDRNTYEQYF. The CDR3 DNA is TGCGCCAGCAGCGGGGACAGAAATACCTACGAGCAGTACTTC.

The chain links TRBV27 to TRBJ2-1; tentatively, D is TRBD2 (6 bases). Germline assignment: CDR1 MNHEY and CDR2 SMNVEV (reference sequence). The V end lost 4 bases, the J end lost 4 bases, and 20 bases lay between the germline ends. The CDR3 has 17 amino acids. This chain's CDR3 is CASSSELAGLGYNEQFF. The CDR3 coding sequence is TGTGCCAGCAGTTCAGAACTGGCGGGACTGGGATACAATGAGCAGTTCTTC.

The V gene is TRBV19, the J gene TRBJ1-1; D is uncertain. In germline, CDR1 is LNHDA, CDR2 SQIVND (reference sequence). With 1 base removed from V and 5 bases from J, the gap between germline ends came to 11 bases. CDR3 size: 14 residues. CDR3 loop: CASSIGPGGTEAFF. The CDR3 DNA reads as TGTGCCAGTAGTATAGGTCCGGGTGGGACTGAAGCTTTCTTT.

This chain uses TRBV5-5 with TRBJ2-7; TRBD1 matches at 11 bases. With 7 bases clipped from V and 5 bases from J, the junction kept 2 bases outside the gene matches. The CDR3 loop spans 12 amino acids. The V gene's germline CDR1 is SGHKS and CDR2 YYEKEE (reference sequence). The CDR3 DNA sequence: TGTGCCAGCCAGGGACAGGGGGACGAGCAGTACTTC. This sequence encodes CASQGQGDEQYF.

CDR3 in amino acids: CASSSEGTWQYF. DNA for the CDR3: TGTGCCAGCAGCTCCGAGGGTACGTGGCAGTACTTC. The rearrangement links TRBV9 to TRBJ2-7; maybe TRBD2 (5 bases). Germline CDR1 SGDLS, CDR2 YYNGEE. V was cut by 4 bases and J by 9 bases, with 14 bases left in between. This CDR3 is built from 12 residues.

The J gene is TRBJ2-1, the V gene TRBV28; D is unresolved. Germline V gene lookup returns CDR1 MDHEN and CDR2 SYDVKM. CDR3 length: 14 amino acids. Trimming took off 8 bases at V and 5 bases at J, with 16 bases between the two ends. The CDR3, as DNA: TGTGCCAGCGGGTTCCGATTTTTGGACAATGAGCAGTTCTTC. Residues: CASGFRFLDNEQFF.